This T cell receptor (beta chain) was captured in a study of human T cells and chemical hapten exposure. Each CDR3 protein is one row after TCRdb ran MiXCR on the RACE reads. The sample has 300,000 to 450,000 distinct CDR3 sequences; approximately 5.1% are singletons. Per the germline V gene, CDR1 is MGHDK and CDR2 is SYGVNS. The CDR3 runs 13 residues. The V end was cut by 8 bases, the J end by 0 bases, with 9 bases between. Time point specified: pre-sensitization, week 0. The sample's treatment: therapeutic diphenylcyclopropenone sensitization with weekly scalp DPC. This clonotype has only a few counts.

The TCR comes from a woman between 45 and 65 years old with alopecia areata. Some clones in this sample may be carry-over from other donors' samples. The material sequenced was whole blood, taken in connection with sensitization to the hapten diphenylcyclopropenone (DPC). The chain uses TRBV25-1 and TRBJ2-3, with a tentative D call TRBD2 (6 bases). The CDR3 loop is CASQEGSTDTQYF. CDR3 DNA: TGTGCCAGCCAGGAGGGCAGCACAGATACGCAGTATTTT. The full variable domain, in which reference TRBV25-1 and TRBJ2-3 provide the parts outside the CDR3, is EADIYQTPRYLVIGTGKKITLECSQTMGHDKMYWYQQDPGMELHLIHYSYGVNSTEKGDLSSESTVSRIRTEHFPLTLESARPSHTSQYLCASQEGSTDTQYFGPGTRLTVL.